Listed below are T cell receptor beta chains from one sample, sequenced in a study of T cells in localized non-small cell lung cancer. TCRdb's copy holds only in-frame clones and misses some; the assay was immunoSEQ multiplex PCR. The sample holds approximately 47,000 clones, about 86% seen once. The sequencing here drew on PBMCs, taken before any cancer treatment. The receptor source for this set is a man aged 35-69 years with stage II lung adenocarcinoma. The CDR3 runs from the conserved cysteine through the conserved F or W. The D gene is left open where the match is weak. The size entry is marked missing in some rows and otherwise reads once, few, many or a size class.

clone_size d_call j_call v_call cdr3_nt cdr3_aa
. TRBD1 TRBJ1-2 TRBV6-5 TGTGCCAGCGACAGGGTGAACTATGGCTACACCTTC CASDRVNYGYTF
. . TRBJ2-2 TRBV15 TGTGCCACCAGCAGAGACCGCTCCGGGACATCGAACACCGGGGAGCTGTTTTTT CATSRDRSGTSNTGELFF
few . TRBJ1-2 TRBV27 TGTGCCGCCCGGGGCGGGGCTGGCTACACCTTC CAARGGAGYTF
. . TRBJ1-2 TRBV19 TGTGCCAGTAGTACCAGACAGGCACGTAACTATGGCTACACCTTC CASSTRQARNYGYTF
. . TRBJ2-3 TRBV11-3 TGTGCCAGCAGCACACGGCCAACGGATACGCAGTATTTT CASSTRPTDTQYF
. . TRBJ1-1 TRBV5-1 TGCGCCAGCAGCTTGTCGGGAGGGAACACTGAAGCTTTCTTT CASSLSGGNTEAFF
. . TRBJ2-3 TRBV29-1 TGCAGCGGGGAGGACAGCCCCAGCACAGATACGCAGTATTTT CSGEDSPSTDTQYF
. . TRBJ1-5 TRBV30 TGTGCCTGGACGAAGGCAGGGAGGAATCAGCCCCAGCATTTT CAWTKAGRNQPQHF
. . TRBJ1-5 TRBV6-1 TGTGCCAGCAGCGAGGACCGGCATCAGCCCCAGCATTTT CASSEDRHQPQHF
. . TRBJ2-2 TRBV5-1 TGCGCCAGCAGCTTGGACCCGACAGATTCCACCGGGGAGCTGTTTTTT CASSLDPTDSTGELFF
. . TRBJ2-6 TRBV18 TGTGCCAGCTCACCAAACTCTGGGGCCAACGTCCTGACTTTC CASSPNSGANVLTF
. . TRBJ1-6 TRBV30 TGTGCCTGGGGAGCTTCGGGGAACTCCTATAATTCACCCCTCCACTTT CAWGASGNSYNSPLHF
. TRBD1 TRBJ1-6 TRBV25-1 TGTGCCAGCAGTGCCCTAGGACAGGGAAGTTCACCCCTCCACTTT CASSALGQGSSPLHF
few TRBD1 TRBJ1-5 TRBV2 TGTGCCAGCAGTGTGGGAGGGGGCCGGCAGCCCCAGCATTTT CASSVGGGRQPQHF
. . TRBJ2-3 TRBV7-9 TGTGCCAGCAGCCCGATCGCTTTAGATACGCAGTATTTT CASSPIALDTQYF
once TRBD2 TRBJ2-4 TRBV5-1 TGCGCCAGTCGCCAGCGGGGGGAAGATGAAAACATTCAGTACTTC CASRQRGEDENIQYF
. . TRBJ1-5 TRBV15 TGTGCCACCAGCAGACTGGGGGTGGGCAATCAGCCCCAGCATTTT CATSRLGVGNQPQHF
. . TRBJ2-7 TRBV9 TGTGCCAGCAGCTCCTACTCAGGGGACTACGAGCAGTACTTC CASSSYSGDYEQYF
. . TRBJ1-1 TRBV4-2 TGTGCCAGCAGCCAAGAAGGGACCGGGGGCACTGAAGCTTTCTTT CASSQEGTGGTEAFF
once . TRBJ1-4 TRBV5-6 TGTGCCAGCAGCTTAATTGCAACTAATGAGAAACTGTTTTTT CASSLIATNEKLFF
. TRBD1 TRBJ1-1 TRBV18 TGTGCCAGCTCACCAGGGACAGGGTCCGTTGAAGCTTTCTTT CASSPGTGSVEAFF
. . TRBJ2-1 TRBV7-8 TGTGCCAGCAGCTTACCCGAAATACTCGAGAGCTCCTACAATGAGCAGTTCTTC CASSLPEILESSYNEQFF
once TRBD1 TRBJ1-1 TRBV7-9 TGTGCCAGCAGCTTATCACAGGGGGACACTGAAGCTTTCTTT CASSLSQGDTEAFF
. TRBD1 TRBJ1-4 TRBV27 TGTGCCACCCGACAGGGATCTAATGAAAAACTGTTTTTT CATRQGSNEKLFF
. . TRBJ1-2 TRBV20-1 TGCAGTGCTGAACAGTTAAATGGCTACACCTTC CSAEQLNGYTF
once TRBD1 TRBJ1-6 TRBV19 TGTGCCAGTAGTGCAAGGACAGGGGGCGATTCACCCCTCCACTTT CASSARTGGDSPLHF
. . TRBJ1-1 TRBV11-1 TGTGCCAGCAGCTTAGGTGAGGTGTGGGAGCAGACGAACACTGAAGCTTTCTTT CASSLGEVWEQTNTEAFF
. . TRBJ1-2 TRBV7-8 TGTGCCAGCACCCCCGGACCAAACTATGGCTACACCTTC CASTPGPNYGYTF
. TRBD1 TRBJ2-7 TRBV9 TGTGCCAGCAGCGTAGGGGCAGGGGGCTTCTACGAGCAGTACTTC CASSVGAGGFYEQYF
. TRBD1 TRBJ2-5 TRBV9 TGTGCCAGCAGCCACGATGGGACAGGGACCCAAGAGACCCAGTACTTC CASSHDGTGTQETQYF
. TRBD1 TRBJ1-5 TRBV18 TGTGCCAGCTCACCACAACAGGGGAACCTCCAGCCCCAGCATTTT CASSPQQGNLQPQHF
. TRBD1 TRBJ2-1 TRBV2 TGTGCCAGCCTCGGGACAGGGGGCCATGAGCAGTTCTTC CASLGTGGHEQFF
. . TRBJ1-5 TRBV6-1 TGTGCCAGCCAAGAGACAGTTCGAGGTCAGCCCCAGCATTTT CASQETVRGQPQHF
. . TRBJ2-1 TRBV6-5 TGTGCCAGCAGCCCTAACAGGGGGAGGGATGAGCAGTTCTTC CASSPNRGRDEQFF
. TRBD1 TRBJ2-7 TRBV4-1 TGCGCCAGCAGCTTAACAGGGGACGAGCAGTACTTC CASSLTGDEQYF
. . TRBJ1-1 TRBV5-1 TGCGCCAGCAGCTTCGGTACCCTGAACACTGAAGCTTTCTTT CASSFGTLNTEAFF
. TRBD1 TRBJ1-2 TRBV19 TGTGCCAGTAACCACAGGGGGCCCAACTATGGCTACACCTTC CASNHRGPNYGYTF
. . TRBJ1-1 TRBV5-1 TGCGCCAGCACCGAGGGAGGGAACACTGAAGCTTTCTTT CASTEGGNTEAFF
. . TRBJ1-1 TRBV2 TGTGCCAGCAACCCCAGGGCCGTCACTGAAGCTTTCTTT CASNPRAVTEAFF
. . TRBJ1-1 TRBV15 TGTGCCACCAGCAGACCTAACACTGAAGCTTTCTTT CATSRPNTEAFF
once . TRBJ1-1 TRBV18 TGTGCCAGCTCACTGGGCCAGGAGAACACTGAAGCTTTCTTT CASSLGQENTEAFF
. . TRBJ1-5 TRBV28 TGTGCCAGCAGTCCCCCAGGGGACGGCAATCAGCCCCAGCATTTT CASSPPGDGNQPQHF
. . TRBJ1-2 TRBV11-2 TGTGCCAGCAGCTTAGAAGGGCGATCCGGGGGCTACACCTTC CASSLEGRSGGYTF
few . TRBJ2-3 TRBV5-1 TGCGCCAGCAGCTCTAGCACAGATACGCAGTATTTT CASSSSTDTQYF
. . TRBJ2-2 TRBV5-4 TGTGCCAGCAGCATAGCGGCCGGGGAGCTGTTTTTT CASSIAAGELFF
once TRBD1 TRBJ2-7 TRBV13 TGTGCCAGCAGCCCACCGGGACAGGGAAACGAGCAGTACTTC CASSPPGQGNEQYF
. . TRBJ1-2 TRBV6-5 TGTGCCACCACCTCGACAGCCAACCATGGCTACACCTTC CATTSTANHGYTF
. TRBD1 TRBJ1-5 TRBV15 TGTGCCACCAGCAGATCCCAGGGGGCTAGCAATCAGCCCCAGCATTTT CATSRSQGASNQPQHF
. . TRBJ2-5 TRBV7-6 TGTGCCAGCAGCTTAGGTATACAAGAGACCCAGTACTTC CASSLGIQETQYF
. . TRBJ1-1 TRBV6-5 TGTGCCAGCAGTTTTTACATGGGAACTGAAGCTTTCTTT CASSFYMGTEAFF
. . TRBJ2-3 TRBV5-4 TGTGCCAGCACCCCAATGGGAAGGAGGACAGATACGCAGTATTTT CASTPMGRRTDTQYF
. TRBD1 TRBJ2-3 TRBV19 TGTGCCAGTAAAAATCAGGGACAGGGGGCTGGTTTTGGCACAGATACGCAGTATTTT CASKNQGQGAGFGTDTQYF
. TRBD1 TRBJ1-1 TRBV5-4 TGTGCCAGCAGCCCATACAGGGGAGGGAACACTGAAGCTTTCTTT CASSPYRGGNTEAFF